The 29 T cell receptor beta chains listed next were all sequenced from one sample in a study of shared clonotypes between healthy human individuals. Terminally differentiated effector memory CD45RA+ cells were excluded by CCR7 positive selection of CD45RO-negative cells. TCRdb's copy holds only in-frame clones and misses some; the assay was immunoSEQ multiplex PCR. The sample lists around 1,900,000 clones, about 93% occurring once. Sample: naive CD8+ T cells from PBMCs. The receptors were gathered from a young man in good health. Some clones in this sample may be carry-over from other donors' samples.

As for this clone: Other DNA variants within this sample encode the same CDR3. The CDR3, as DNA: TGTGCCAGCAGCTTAGGGGGAATCTACAATGAGCAGTTCTTC. Protein sequence: CASSLGGIYNEQFF. This sequence joins TRBV7-9 and TRBJ2-1, with D unclear. The germline V gene encodes CDR1 SEHNR and CDR2 FQNEAQ (reference sequence). The CDR3 extends over 14 amino acids. Trimming stripped 1 base from V and 3 bases from J, with 7 bases between.

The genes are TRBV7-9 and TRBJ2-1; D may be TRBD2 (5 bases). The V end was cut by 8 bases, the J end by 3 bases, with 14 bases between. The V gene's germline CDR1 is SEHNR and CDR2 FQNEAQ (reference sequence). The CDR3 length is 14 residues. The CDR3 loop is CASVSGLNYNEQFF. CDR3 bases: TGTGCCAGCGTCTCGGGGTTAAACTACAATGAGCAGTTCTTC.

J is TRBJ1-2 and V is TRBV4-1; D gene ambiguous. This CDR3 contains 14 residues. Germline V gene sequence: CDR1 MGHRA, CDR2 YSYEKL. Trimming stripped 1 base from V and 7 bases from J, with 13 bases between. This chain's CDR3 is CASSQVSQVFGYTF. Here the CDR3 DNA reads TGCGCCAGCAGCCAAGTTTCGCAGGTTTTTGGCTACACCTTC.

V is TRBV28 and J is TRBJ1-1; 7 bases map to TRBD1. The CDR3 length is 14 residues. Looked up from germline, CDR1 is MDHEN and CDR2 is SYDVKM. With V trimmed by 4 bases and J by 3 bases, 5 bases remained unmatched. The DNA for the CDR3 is TGTGCCAGCAGTTCTACAGACAGGGACACTGAAGCTTTCTTT. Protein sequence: CASSSTDRDTEAFF.

CDR3 in amino acids: CASSYSEGGRADTQYF. The CDR3, as DNA: TGTGCCAGCAGCTATTCCGAGGGGGGCAGGGCAGATACGCAGTATTTT. The chain links TRBV5-6 to TRBJ2-3; D assignment may be TRBD1 or TRBD2 (6 bases each). The CDR3 covers 16 residues. CDR1 SGHDT and CDR2 YYEEEE come from the germline V gene. V lost 3 bases and J lost 4, with 18 bases in between.

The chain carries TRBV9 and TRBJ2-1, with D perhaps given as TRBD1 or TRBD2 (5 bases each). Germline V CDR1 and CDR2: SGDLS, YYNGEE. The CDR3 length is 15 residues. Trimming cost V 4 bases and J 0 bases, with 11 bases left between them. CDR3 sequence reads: CASSPWGSSYNEQFF. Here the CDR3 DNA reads TGTGCCAGCAGCCCCTGGGGGAGCTCCTACAATGAGCAGTTCTTC.

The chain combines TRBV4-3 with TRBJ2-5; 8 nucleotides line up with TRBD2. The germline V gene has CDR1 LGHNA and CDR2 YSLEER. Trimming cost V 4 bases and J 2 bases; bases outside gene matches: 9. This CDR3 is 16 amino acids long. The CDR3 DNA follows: TGCGCCAGCAGCCTATACGAACTAGCGGATCAAGAGACCCAGTACTTC. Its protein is CASSLYELADQETQYF.

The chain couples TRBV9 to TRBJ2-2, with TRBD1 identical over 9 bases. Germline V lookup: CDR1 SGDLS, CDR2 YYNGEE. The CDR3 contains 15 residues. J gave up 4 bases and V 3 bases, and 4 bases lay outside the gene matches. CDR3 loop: CASSAGQGVTGELFF. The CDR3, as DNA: TGTGCCAGCAGCGCGGGACAGGGAGTCACCGGGGAGCTGTTTTTT.

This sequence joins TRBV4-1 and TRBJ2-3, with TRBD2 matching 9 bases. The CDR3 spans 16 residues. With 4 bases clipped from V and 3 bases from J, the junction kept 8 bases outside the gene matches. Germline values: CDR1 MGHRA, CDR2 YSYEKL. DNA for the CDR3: TGCGCCAGCAGCCCGCCGAGGCGGGAGGGGACAGATACGCAGTATTTT. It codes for CASSPPRREGTDTQYF.

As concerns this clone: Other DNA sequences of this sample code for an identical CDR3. This CDR3 is CASSFQGTYEQYF. The CDR3 DNA sequence: TGTGCCAGCAGTTTTCAGGGAACCTACGAGCAGTACTTC. The V call is TRBV28, the J call TRBJ2-7, with D perhaps TRBD1 (5 bases). V was trimmed by 3 bases and J by 2 bases, leaving 8 bases between them. This CDR3 contains 13 residues. The germline CDR1 and CDR2 sequences are MDHEN and SYDVKM.

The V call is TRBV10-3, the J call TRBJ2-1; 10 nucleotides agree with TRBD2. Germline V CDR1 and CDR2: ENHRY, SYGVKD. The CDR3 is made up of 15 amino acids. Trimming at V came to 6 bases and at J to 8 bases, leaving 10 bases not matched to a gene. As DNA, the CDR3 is TGTGCCATCAGCCGTAGCGGGAGGATTCAGGATGAGCAGTTCTTC. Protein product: CAISRSGRIQDEQFF.

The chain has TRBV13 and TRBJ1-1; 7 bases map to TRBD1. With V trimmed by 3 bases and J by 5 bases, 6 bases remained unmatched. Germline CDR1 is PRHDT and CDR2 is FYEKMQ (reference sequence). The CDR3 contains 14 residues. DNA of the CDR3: TGTGCCAGCAGCTTCCTGACAGGGCGGACTGAAGCTTTCTTT. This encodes CASSFLTGRTEAFF. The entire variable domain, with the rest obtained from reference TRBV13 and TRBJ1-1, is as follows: AAGVIQSPRHLIKEKRETATLKCYPIPRHDTVYWYQQGPGQDPQFLISFYEKMQSDKGSIPDRFSAQQFSDYHSELNMSSLELGDSALYFCASSFLTGRTEAFFGQGTRLTVV.

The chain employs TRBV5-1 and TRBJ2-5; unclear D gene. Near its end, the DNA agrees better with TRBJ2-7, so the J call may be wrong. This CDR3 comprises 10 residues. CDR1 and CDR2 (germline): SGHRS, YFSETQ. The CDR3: CASRGNEQYF. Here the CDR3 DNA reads TGCGCCAGCAGAGGTAACGAGCAGTACTTC.

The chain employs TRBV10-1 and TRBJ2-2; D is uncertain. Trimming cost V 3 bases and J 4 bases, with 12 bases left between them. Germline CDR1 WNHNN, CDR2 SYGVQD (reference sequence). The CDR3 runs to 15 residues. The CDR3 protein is CASSDRQYLTGELFF. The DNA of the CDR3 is TGCGCCAGCAGTGACCGGCAATACCTCACCGGGGAGCTGTTTTTT.

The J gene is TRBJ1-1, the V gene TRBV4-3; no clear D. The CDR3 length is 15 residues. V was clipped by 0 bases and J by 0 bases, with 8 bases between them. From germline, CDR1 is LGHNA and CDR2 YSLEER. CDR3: CASSQDMDLNTEAFF. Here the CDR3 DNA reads TGCGCCAGCAGCCAAGATATGGACTTGAACACTGAAGCTTTCTTT.

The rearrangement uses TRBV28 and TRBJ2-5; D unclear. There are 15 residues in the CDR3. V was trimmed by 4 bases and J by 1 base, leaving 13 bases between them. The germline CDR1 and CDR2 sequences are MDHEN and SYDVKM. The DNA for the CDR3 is TGTGCCAGCAGTTCCCCCTACACACCCCAAGAGACCCAGTACTTC. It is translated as CASSSPYTPQETQYF. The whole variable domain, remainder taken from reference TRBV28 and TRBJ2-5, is DVKVTQSSRYLVKRTGEKVFLECVQDMDHENMFWYRQDPGLGLRLIYFSYDVKMKEKGDIPEGYSVSREKKERFSLILESASTNQTSMYLCASSSPYTPQETQYFGPGTRLLVL.

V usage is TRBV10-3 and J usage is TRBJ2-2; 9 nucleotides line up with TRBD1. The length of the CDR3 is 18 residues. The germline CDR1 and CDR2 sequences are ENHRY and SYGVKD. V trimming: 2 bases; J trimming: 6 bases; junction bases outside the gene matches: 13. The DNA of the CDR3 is TGTGCCATCAGTGAGAAGGGGGACAGGGTACTTTCCGCCGGGGAGCTGTTTTTT. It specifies CAISEKGDRVLSAGELFF.

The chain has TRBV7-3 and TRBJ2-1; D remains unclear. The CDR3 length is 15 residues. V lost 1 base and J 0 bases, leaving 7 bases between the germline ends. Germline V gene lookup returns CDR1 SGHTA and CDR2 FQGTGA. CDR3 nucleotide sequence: TGTGCCAGCAGCTTAATTAGCAGCTCCTACAATGAGCAGTTCTTC. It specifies CASSLISSSYNEQFF.

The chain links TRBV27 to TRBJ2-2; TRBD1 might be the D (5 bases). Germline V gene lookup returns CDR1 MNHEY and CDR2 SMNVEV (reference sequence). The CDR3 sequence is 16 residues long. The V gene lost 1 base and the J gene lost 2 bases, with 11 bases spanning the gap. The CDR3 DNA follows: TGTGCCAGCAGTTTATTTTGGACATTTAACACCGGGGAGCTGTTTTTT. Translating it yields CASSLFWTFNTGELFF.

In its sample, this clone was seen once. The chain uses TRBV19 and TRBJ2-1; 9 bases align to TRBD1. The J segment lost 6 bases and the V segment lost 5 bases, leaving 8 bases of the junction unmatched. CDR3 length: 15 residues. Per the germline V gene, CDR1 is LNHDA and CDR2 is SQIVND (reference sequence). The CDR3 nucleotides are TGTGCCAGTAGTGACCCGGGACAGGGATTCAATGAGCAGTTCTTC. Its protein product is CASSDPGQGFNEQFF. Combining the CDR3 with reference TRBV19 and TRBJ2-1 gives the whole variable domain DGGITQSPKYLFRKEGQNVTLSCEQNLNHDAMYWYRQDPGQGLRLIYYSQIVNDFQKGDIAEGYSVSREKKESFPLTVTSAQKNPTAFYLCASSDPGQGFNEQFFGPGTRLTVL.

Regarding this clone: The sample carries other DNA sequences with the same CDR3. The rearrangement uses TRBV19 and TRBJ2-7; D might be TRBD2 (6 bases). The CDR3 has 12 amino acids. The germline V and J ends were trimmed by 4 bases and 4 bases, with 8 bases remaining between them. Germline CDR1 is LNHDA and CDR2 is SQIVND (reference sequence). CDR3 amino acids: CASSRDSYEQYF. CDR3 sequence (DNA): TGTGCCAGTAGTAGGGACTCATACGAGCAGTACTTC.

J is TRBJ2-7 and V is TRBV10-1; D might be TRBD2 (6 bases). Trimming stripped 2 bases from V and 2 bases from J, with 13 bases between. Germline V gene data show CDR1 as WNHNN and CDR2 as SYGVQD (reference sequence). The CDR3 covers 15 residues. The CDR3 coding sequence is TGCGCCAGCAGTGAGGGTCGCGGGGCTCCCTACGAGCAGTACTTC. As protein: CASSEGRGAPYEQYF.

CDR3 region: CASSQDPAGRGETQYF. CDR3 nucleotides: TGCGCCAGCAGCCAAGACCCTGCGGGGCGGGGAGAGACCCAGTACTTC. V and J are TRBV4-1 and TRBJ2-5; the D gene is possibly TRBD2 (6 bases). The CDR3 has 16 residues. The V gene's germline CDR1 is MGHRA and CDR2 YSYEKL. With 0 bases removed from V and 4 bases from J, the gap between germline ends came to 15 bases.

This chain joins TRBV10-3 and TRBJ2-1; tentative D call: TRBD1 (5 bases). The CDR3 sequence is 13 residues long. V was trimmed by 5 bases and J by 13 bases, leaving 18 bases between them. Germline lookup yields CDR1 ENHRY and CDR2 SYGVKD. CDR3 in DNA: TGTGCCATCAGTTTCTCAGGGTGGGTGTTTCAGTTCTTC. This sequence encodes CAISFSGWVFQFF.

The CDR3 nucleotides read TGCGCCAGCAGTGAGACCTACTCTGGAAACACCATATATTTT. Its translation: CASSETYSGNTIYF. This chain joins TRBV10-2 and TRBJ1-3; D gene uncertain. CDR3 length equals 14 residues. Between the trimmed V and J ends, which lost 2 bases and 0 bases, there was a span of 5 bases. Germline assignment: CDR1 WSHSY and CDR2 SAAADI.

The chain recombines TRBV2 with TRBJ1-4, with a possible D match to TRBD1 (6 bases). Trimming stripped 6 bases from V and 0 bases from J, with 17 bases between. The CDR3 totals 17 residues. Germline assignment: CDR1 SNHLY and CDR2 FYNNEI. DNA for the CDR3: TGTGCCAGCAGAGGACAGCGGGGAAGGTCAACTAATGAAAAACTGTTTTTT. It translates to CASRGQRGRSTNEKLFF.

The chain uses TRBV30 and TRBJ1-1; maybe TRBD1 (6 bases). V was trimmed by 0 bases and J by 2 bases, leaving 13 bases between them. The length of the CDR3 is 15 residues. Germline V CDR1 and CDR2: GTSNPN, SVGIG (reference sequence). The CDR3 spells CAWSVRGRGNTEAFF. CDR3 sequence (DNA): TGTGCCTGGAGTGTACGGGGCAGGGGCAACACTGAAGCTTTCTTT.

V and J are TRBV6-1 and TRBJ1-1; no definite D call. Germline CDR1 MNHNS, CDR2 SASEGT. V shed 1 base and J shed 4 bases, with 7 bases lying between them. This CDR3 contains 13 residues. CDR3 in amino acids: CASSEDRATEAFF. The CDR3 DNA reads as TGTGCCAGCAGTGAAGATCGGGCCACTGAAGCTTTCTTT.

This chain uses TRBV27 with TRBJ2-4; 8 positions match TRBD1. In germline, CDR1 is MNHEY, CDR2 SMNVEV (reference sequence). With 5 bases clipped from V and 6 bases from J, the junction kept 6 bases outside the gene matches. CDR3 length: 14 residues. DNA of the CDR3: TGTGCCAGCAGTCTTCGGACAGGGTTAAACATTCAGTACTTC. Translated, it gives CASSLRTGLNIQYF.